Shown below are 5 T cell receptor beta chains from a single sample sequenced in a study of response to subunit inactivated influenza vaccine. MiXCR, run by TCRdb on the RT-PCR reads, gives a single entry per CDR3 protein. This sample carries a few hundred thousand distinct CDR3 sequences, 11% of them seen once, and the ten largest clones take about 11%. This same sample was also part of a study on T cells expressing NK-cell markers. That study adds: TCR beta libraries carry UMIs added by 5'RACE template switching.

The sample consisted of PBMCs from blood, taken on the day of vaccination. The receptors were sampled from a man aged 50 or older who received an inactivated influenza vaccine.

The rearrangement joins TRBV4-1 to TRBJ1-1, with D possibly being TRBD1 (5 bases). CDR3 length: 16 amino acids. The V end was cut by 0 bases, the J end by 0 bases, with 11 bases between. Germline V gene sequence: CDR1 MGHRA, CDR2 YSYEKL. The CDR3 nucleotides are TGCGCCAGCAGCCAAGAAGGGGCGATGATGAACACTGAAGCTTTCTTT. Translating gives CASSQEGAMMNTEAFF.

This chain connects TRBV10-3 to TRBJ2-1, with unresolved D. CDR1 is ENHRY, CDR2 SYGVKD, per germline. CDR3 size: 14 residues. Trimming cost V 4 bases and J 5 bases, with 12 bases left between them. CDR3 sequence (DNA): TGTGCCATCAGTGTCCAACAGACGAACAATGAGCAGTTCTTC. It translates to CAISVQQTNNEQFF.

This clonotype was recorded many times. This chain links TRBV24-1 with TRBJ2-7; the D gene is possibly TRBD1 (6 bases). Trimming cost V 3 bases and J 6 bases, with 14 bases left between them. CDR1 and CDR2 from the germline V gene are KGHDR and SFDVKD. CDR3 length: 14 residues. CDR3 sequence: CATSDAGTPSEQYF. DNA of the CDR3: TGTGCCACCAGTGATGCCGGGACACCTAGCGAGCAGTACTTC.

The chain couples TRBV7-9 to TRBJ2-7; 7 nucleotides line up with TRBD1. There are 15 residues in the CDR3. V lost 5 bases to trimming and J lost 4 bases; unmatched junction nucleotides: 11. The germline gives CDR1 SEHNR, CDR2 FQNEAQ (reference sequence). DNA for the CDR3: TGTGCCAGCAGCCCTCCGGGACAGAGATATTACGAGCAGTACTTC. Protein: CASSPPGQRYYEQYF.

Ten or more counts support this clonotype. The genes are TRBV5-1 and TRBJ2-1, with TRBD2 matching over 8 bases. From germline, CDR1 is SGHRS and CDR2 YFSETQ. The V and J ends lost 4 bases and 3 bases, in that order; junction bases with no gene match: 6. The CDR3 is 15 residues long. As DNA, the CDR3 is TGCGCCAGCAGCGAAGCCGGGACTAGCTACAATGAGCAGTTCTTC. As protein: CASSEAGTSYNEQFF.